This TCR beta chain appears in the sequencing data of a study of radiotherapy plus CTLA-4 blockade in lung cancer. Some clones are missing from TCRdb's copy, which holds only in-frame ones; the method was immunoSEQ multiplex PCR. The table lists roughly 100,000 clones, roughly 80% of them singletons, with 25% in the top ten. Study results and caveats: Interferon-beta, together with early blood T cell clone dynamics, reportedly best predicted response.

This clone was recorded a few times. As yet, its antigen is unknown. Patients in the study, people with chemo-refractory metastatic non-small-cell lung cancer, received focal radiation plus ipilimumab CTLA-4 blockade. This clonotype was sampled from a human donor with non-small cell lung cancer that progressed on radiotherapy plus ipilimumab. The material was peripheral blood, obtained from a patient treated with radiotherapy plus ipilimumab.

CDR3 sequence reads: CASTSTREAFF. The CDR3 DNA sequence: TGTGCCAGCACCTCAACCCGTGAAGCTTTCTTT. The rearrangement joins TRBV6-1 to TRBJ1-1; D not certain. The CDR3 runs 11 residues. Germline V gene data show CDR1 as MNHNS and CDR2 as SASEGT. V lost 7 bases to trimming and J lost 7 bases, with 10 bases between them.